These 14 T cell receptor beta chains came from one sample sequenced in a study of molecular identifiers for immune sequencing clone quantification. TCRdb analysed the PCR reads with MiXCR anew, one entry per CDR3 protein. The data contain hundreds of thousands of distinct CDR3 sequences, about 22% of them singletons. Sequenced sample: naive CD8+ T cells from blood, with Jurkat cell RNA spiked in. Subset meaning: FACS-sorted CD8+CD4-CCR7+CD45RA+ naive T cells. The receptors originated from a human donor in good health. Some libraries in this study had Jurkat cell RNA spiked in.

This clonotype has ten or more counts. V and J are TRBV5-1 and TRBJ2-7; 7 positions match TRBD1. Germline trimming cut 0 bases from V and 3 bases from J; bases unmatched to any gene: 3. The CDR3 spans 14 residues. The V gene's germline CDR1 is SGHRS and CDR2 YFSETQ. CDR3 amino acids: CASSLGGQIYEQYF. The CDR3 DNA reads as TGCGCCAGCAGCTTGGGGGGACAGATCTACGAGCAGTACTTC.

This clonotype has only a few counts. The rearrangement links TRBV18 to TRBJ2-3; TRBD1 is a possible D gene (6 bases). Trimming took off 0 bases at V and 2 bases at J, with 9 bases between the two ends. CDR3 length: 15 residues. Germline loops: CDR1 KGHSH, CDR2 LQKENI. Here the CDR3 DNA reads TGTGCCAGCTCACCACCGGACAGCCCCACAGATACGCAGTATTTT. Its protein is CASSPPDSPTDTQYF.

Many counts were recorded for this clonotype. This chain joins TRBV25-1 and TRBJ1-3; D is perhaps TRBD1 (5 bases). Trimming left V 7 bases short and J 7 bases short, with 17 bases between. Germline values: CDR1 MGHDK, CDR2 SYGVNS. The CDR3 is made up of 14 amino acids. CDR3 DNA sequence: TGTGCCAGCAAACCCAGGGAGACCGGGAACACCATATATTTT. This encodes CASKPRETGNTIYF.

This clonotype occurred many times. The chain combines TRBV13 with TRBJ1-1; unclear D gene. The CDR3 is made up of 13 amino acids. The V and J ends lost 2 bases and 4 bases respectively, with 8 bases between them. Looked up from germline, CDR1 is PRHDT and CDR2 is FYEKMQ (reference sequence). The CDR3 DNA reads TGTGCCAGCAGCTTACTCAGTGGCACTGAAGCTTTCTTT. Residues: CASSLLSGTEAFF. The variable domain in full, with the rest retrieved from reference TRBV13 and TRBJ1-1, is AAGVIQSPRHLIKEKRETATLKCYPIPRHDTVYWYQQGPGQDPQFLISFYEKMQSDKGSIPDRFSAQQFSDYHSELNMSSLELGDSALYFCASSLLSGTEAFFGQGTRLTVV.

On this clonotype: Since no conserved phenylalanine or tryptophan closes the CDR3, a read error is the likely cause. J is TRBJ2-4 and V is TRBV27; TRBD2 might be the D (6 bases). The CDR3 covers 15 residues. CDR1 and CDR2 (germline): MNHEY, SMNVEV (reference sequence). Between the trimmed V and J ends, which lost 7 bases and 2 bases, there was a span of 15 bases. Here the CDR3 reads CASMSRLGSKNIQYL. The CDR3 DNA is TGTGCCAGCATGTCCCGACTAGGCTCCAAAAACATTCAGTACCTC.

This clonotype has more than one count but fewer than ten. The chain combines TRBV4-3 with TRBJ2-3; TRBD2 might be the D (6 bases). CDR3 length equals 15 residues. V was shortened by 1 base and J by 2 bases, with 10 bases between the two germline ends. Looked up from germline, CDR1 is LGHNA and CDR2 is YSLEER. The CDR3 nucleotides read TGCGCCAGCAGCCAAGGGCGGGGTGTCACAGATACGCAGTATTTT. This sequence encodes CASSQGRGVTDTQYF.

Concerning this clonotype: A much larger clone differs from this one at a single base, so this may be a read error. The V gene is TRBV7-9, the J gene TRBJ2-7; D is possibly TRBD2 (5 bases). CDR3 length: 14 amino acids. The V gene lost 5 bases and the J gene lost 3 bases, with 14 bases spanning the gap. CDR1 and CDR2 from the germline V gene are SEHNR and FQNEAQ (reference sequence). The CDR3 loop is CASSRAERGYEQYF. CDR3 DNA: TGTGCCAGCAGCCGGGCTGAACGGGGCTACGAGCAGTACTTC.

This clonotype was found many times. CDR3: CASSPANIGEQFF. The CDR3 DNA reads as TGTGCCAGCAGTCCAGCTAATATCGGTGAGCAGTTCTTC. This chain links TRBV12-3 or TRBV12-4 with TRBJ2-1; D call uncertain. This CDR3 is built from 13 residues. Trimming cost V 5 bases and J 9 bases, with 14 bases left between them.

As regards this clonotype: Since a much larger clone is just one base distant, this may be a read error. The rearrangement uses TRBV29-1 and TRBJ2-5; TRBD2 matches 7 bases. The CDR3 is 14 residues long. CDR1 and CDR2 (germline): SQVTM, ANQGSEA. Trimming removed 4 bases from V and 5 bases from J; junction bases left unmatched: 10. The chain's CDR3 is CSVVGGSSDETQYF. The CDR3 region has the DNA TGCAGCGTTGTAGGCGGGAGCTCGGATGAGACCCAGTACTTC.

This clonotype came up a few times. The V call is TRBV28, the J call TRBJ1-1; possibly TRBD1 for D (5 bases). The CDR3 has 14 residues. Germline V lookup: CDR1 MDHEN, CDR2 SYDVKM. Trimming cost V 1 base and J 1 base, with 7 bases left between them. CDR3: CASSLYQGNTEAFF. For the CDR3, the DNA is TGTGCCAGCAGTTTATACCAGGGGAACACTGAAGCTTTCTTT.

J is TRBJ2-7 and V is TRBV5-6, with 10 bases identical to TRBD1. CDR1 and CDR2 (germline): SGHDT, YYEEEE. Losses at the gene ends were 3 bases for V and 1 base for J; bases not matched to a gene: 7. There are 16 residues in the CDR3. CDR3 protein: CASSSAGQGISYEQYF. The DNA for the CDR3 is TGTGCCAGCAGCTCCGCGGGACAGGGGATATCCTACGAGCAGTACTTC.

The chain links TRBV10-1 to TRBJ2-5; 8 positions agree with TRBD1. Germline CDR1 WNHNN, CDR2 SYGVQD (reference sequence). This CDR3 is built from 14 residues. V lost 6 bases and J lost 2; bases outside the gene matches: 5. CDR3 DNA: TGCGCCAGCAGCCGACGGACAGGGCAAGAGACCCAGTACTTC. It yields the protein CASSRRTGQETQYF.

This clonotype was detected ten times or more. This chain connects TRBV12-3 or TRBV12-4 to TRBJ2-3; 8 bases match TRBD2. V lost 1 base to trimming and J lost 5 bases; unmatched junction nucleotides: 2. The CDR3 totals 14 residues. The CDR3 spells CASSLEGTRDTQYF. CDR3 nucleotide sequence: TGTGCCAGCAGTTTAGAAGGGACTAGAGATACGCAGTATTTT.

V gene TRBV14 combines with J gene TRBJ2-7; a possible D gene is TRBD1 (6 bases). Trimming removed 1 base from V and 3 bases from J, with 16 bases in between. CDR1 is SGHDN and CDR2 is FVKESK in the germline V gene. The CDR3 loop spans 16 amino acids. CDR3 amino acids: CASSQGTAGANYEQYF. CDR3 DNA: TGTGCCAGCAGCCAAGGGACGGCAGGGGCCAACTACGAGCAGTACTTC.